The 23 T cell receptor beta chains below come from one sample, sequenced in a study of T cell repertoires in cytomegalovirus infection. TCRdb reanalysed the reads using MiXCR and keeps one entry per CDR3 protein. Among around 340,000 distinct CDR3 sequences, 25% to 30% were seen once, and the ten largest hold around 20%. These receptors are not linked to any known antigen. Source: cultured PBMCs, taken from culture after CMV antigen stimulation. All receptors come from a human donor in good health (CMV status not recorded). Some clones in this sample may be carry-over from other donors' samples.

The chain uses TRBV11-2 and TRBJ1-6; 7 nucleotides match TRBD1. CDR1 and CDR2 from the germline V gene are SGHAT and FQNNGV. The length of the CDR3 is 17 residues. Unmatched junction bases numbered 5, after V lost 1 base and J lost 2 bases. The CDR3 sequence is CASSLGQGVTYNSPLHF. The CDR3 DNA reads TGTGCCAGCAGCTTAGGCCAGGGGGTAACCTATAATTCACCCCTCCACTTT.

This clonotype has just a few counts. The chain is built from TRBV5-1 and TRBJ2-1; tentatively, D is TRBD1 or TRBD2 (6 bases each). The CDR3 covers 15 residues. The germline V gene encodes CDR1 SGHRS and CDR2 YFSETQ. Trimming took off 3 bases at V and 2 bases at J, with 12 bases between the two ends. DNA for the CDR3: TGCGCCAGCAGCTCCGGAGGGACAACCTACAATGAGCAGTTCTTC. Encoded protein: CASSSGGTTYNEQFF.

The V gene is TRBV10-3, the J gene TRBJ1-5, with unresolved D. Trimming left V 6 bases short and J 7 bases short, with 13 bases between. The CDR3 is 13 residues long. Germline-derived CDR1 and CDR2 are ENHRY and SYGVKD. The chain's CDR3 is CAIREGMGQPQHF. CDR3 nucleotide sequence: TGTGCCATCAGGGAGGGAATGGGGCAGCCCCAGCATTTT.

This clonotype turned up a few times. This rearrangement joins TRBV19 to TRBJ2-5, with a possible D match to TRBD1 (6 bases). Germline V lookup: CDR1 LNHDA, CDR2 SQIVND (reference sequence). Trimming shortened V by 5 bases and J by 4 bases, and 17 bases separated the two germline ends. CDR3 length: 15 residues. CDR3 DNA sequence: TGTGCCAGTAGTCCCCGACAGGATTCAGCAGAGACCCAGTACTTC. The encoded protein is CASSPRQDSAETQYF.

This chain connects TRBV19 to TRBJ2-7, with a weak D call TRBD1 (6 bases). Deletions cut 6 bases from V and 2 bases from J, with 20 bases between. CDR1 is LNHDA and CDR2 is SQIVND in the germline V gene (reference sequence). The CDR3 consists of 16 residues. The CDR3 reads CASRTRSGRGPYEQYF. The CDR3 DNA follows: TGTGCCAGTAGGACAAGGAGTGGCAGGGGTCCCTACGAGCAGTACTTC.

This clonotype was counted between two and nine times. The V gene is TRBV6-6, the J gene TRBJ2-2; weak D call: TRBD1 (6 bases). The V gene's germline CDR1 is MNHNY and CDR2 SVGAGI (reference sequence). The CDR3 contains 16 residues. V dropped 7 bases and J dropped 2 bases, with 17 bases sitting between them. The CDR3 loop reads CASKPPGQSNTGELFF. DNA of the CDR3: TGTGCCAGCAAACCTCCTGGACAGAGTAACACCGGGGAGCTGTTTTTT.

This clonotype was seen many times. The chain links TRBV19 to TRBJ2-7; 7 positions agree with TRBD2. V was clipped by 5 bases and J by 6 bases; unmatched bases: 4. From germline, CDR1 is LNHDA and CDR2 SQIVND (reference sequence). The CDR3 spans 12 residues. The CDR3 spells CASSYRGGEQYF. CDR3 in DNA: TGTGCCAGTAGTTACCGCGGGGGCGAGCAGTACTTC.

The chain is built from TRBV18 and TRBJ2-7; 7 bases line up with TRBD2. Germline V gene data show CDR1 as KGHSH and CDR2 as LQKENI. Trimming cost V 0 bases and J 3 bases; bases outside gene matches: 17. CDR3 size: 19 residues. In nucleotides, the CDR3 is TGTGCCAGCTCACCACCCCAGGTTAGGGCGGGAGTGAACCTCTACGAGCAGTACTTC. Amino acids: CASSPPQVRAGVNLYEQYF.

This chain uses TRBV30 with TRBJ1-2; a possible D gene is TRBD1 (5 bases). Germline V gene lookup returns CDR1 GTSNPN and CDR2 SVGIG (reference sequence). The CDR3 is 12 residues long. The V end was cut by 1 base, the J end by 8 bases, with 11 bases between. The CDR3: CAWSEWDPGYTF. DNA of the CDR3: TGTGCCTGGAGTGAGTGGGACCCGGGCTACACCTTC.

V is TRBV6-1 and J is TRBJ2-6; D uncertain. The CDR3 is 17 residues long. Trimming removed 5 bases at V and 0 bases at J, with 14 bases between. CDR1 is MNHNS and CDR2 is SASEGT in the germline V gene. In DNA, the CDR3 is TGTGCCAGCAGTCCTACCGGCGGTCCCTCTGGGGCCAACGTCCTGACTTTC. Amino acids: CASSPTGGPSGANVLTF.

V gene TRBV12-3 or TRBV12-4 combines with J gene TRBJ2-1, with 9 positions matching TRBD1. The J segment lost 14 bases and the V segment lost 2 bases, leaving 7 bases of the junction unmatched. The CDR3 is made up of 13 amino acids. The CDR3 nucleotides are TGTGCCAGCAGTTTATCCCTCCGGGACAGGGAGTTCTTC. Translated, it gives CASSLSLRDREFF.

This clonotype was recorded at least ten times. The chain combines TRBV7-6 with TRBJ1-6, with D maybe TRBD1 (5 bases). The germline V gene has CDR1 SGHVS and CDR2 FNYEAQ. Trimming stripped 0 bases from V and 10 bases from J, with 7 bases between. The CDR3 spans 13 residues. The CDR3 DNA sequence: TGTGCCAGCAGCTTAGCGGGGGTCTCACCCCTCCACTTT. Translated, it gives CASSLAGVSPLHF.

Only a few counts were recorded for this clonotype. The chain employs TRBV29-1 and TRBJ2-2; 7 bases match TRBD1. The J segment lost 6 bases and the V segment lost 6 bases, leaving 4 bases of the junction unmatched. From germline, CDR1 is SQVTM and CDR2 ANQGSEA. The CDR3 totals 12 residues. CDR3 sequence reads: CSVNRGSGELFF. As DNA, the CDR3 is TGCAGCGTCAACAGGGGTTCCGGGGAGCTGTTTTTT.

In its sample, this clonotype was seen many times. The rearrangement joins TRBV20-1 to TRBJ1-4; D not certain. The CDR3 has 14 residues. Trimming removed 0 bases from V and 7 bases from J, with 12 bases in between. Germline lookup yields CDR1 DFQATT and CDR2 SNEGSKA (reference sequence). This CDR3 reads CSARDPRSGEKLFF. Here the CDR3 DNA reads TGCAGTGCTAGAGATCCCAGGAGTGGTGAAAAACTGTTTTTT.

There are a few counts of this clonotype. The V call is TRBV7-2, the J call TRBJ2-1; 7 bases match TRBD2. Germline V gene data show CDR1 as SGHTA and CDR2 as FQGNSA. The CDR3 contains 16 residues. Trimming at V came to 5 bases and at J to 3 bases, leaving 10 bases not matched to a gene. The CDR3 region has the DNA TGTGCCAGCAGCCCCCAGAGCGGGGCGGGCTACAATGAGCAGTTCTTC. The encoded protein is CASSPQSGAGYNEQFF.

Only a few counts were recorded for this clonotype. This sequence joins TRBV4-1 and TRBJ1-1, with 9 bases aligning to TRBD1. CDR1 and CDR2 (germline): MGHRA, YSYEKL. The V segment lost 4 bases and the J segment 1 base; nucleotides outside the gene matches: 4. CDR3 size: 15 residues. The CDR3 loop is CASSRQDRGNTEAFF. In DNA, the CDR3 is TGCGCCAGCAGCCGCCAGGACAGGGGGAACACTGAAGCTTTCTTT.

V gene TRBV7-6 combines with J gene TRBJ2-2; D is unclear. V lost 10 bases and J 4 bases, leaving 19 bases between the germline ends. This CDR3 is built from 15 residues. Germline V lookup: CDR1 SGHVS, CDR2 FNYEAQ. CDR3 in DNA: TGTGCCACCTTAAGAATAGAAACGCCCACCGGGGAGCTGTTTTTT. This codes for CATLRIETPTGELFF. Combining the CDR3 with reference TRBV7-6 and TRBJ2-2 gives the whole variable domain GAGVSQSPRYKVTKRGQDVALRCDPISGHVSLYWYRQALGQGPEFLTYFNYEAQQDKSGLPNDRFSAERPEGSISTLTIQRTEQRDSAMYRCATLRIETPTGELFFGEGSRLTVL.

This clonotype was seen at least ten times. J is TRBJ2-1 and V is TRBV12-3 or TRBV12-4; TRBD2 agrees at 9 bases. Trimming took 8 bases from V and 8 from J; bases not matched to a gene: 13. The CDR3 consists of 15 residues. CDR3 region: CASELLAGPGHEQFF. DNA of the CDR3: TGTGCCAGCGAACTTCTAGCGGGGCCCGGCCATGAGCAGTTCTTC.

A few counts support this clonotype. This chain connects TRBV5-4 to TRBJ2-1; D unresolved. V was clipped by 5 bases and J by 5 bases, with 11 bases between them. The CDR3 covers 13 residues. Germline-derived CDR1 and CDR2 are SGHNT and YYREEE (reference sequence). In DNA, the CDR3 is TGTGCCAGCAGGGATCCTAGGGACAATGAGCAGTTCTTC. Its translation: CASRDPRDNEQFF.

This clonotype appeared a few times. The chain couples TRBV5-6 to TRBJ2-1; D gene ambiguous. The V end lost 2 bases, the J end lost 7 bases, and 19 bases lay between the germline ends. The CDR3 is 16 amino acids. CDR1 is SGHDT and CDR2 is YYEEEE in the germline V gene. Here the CDR3 reads CASSFQAVTVSNEQFF. The DNA of the CDR3 is TGTGCCAGCAGCTTTCAAGCTGTAACGGTGTCAAATGAGCAGTTCTTC.

The chain combines TRBV20-1 with TRBJ2-1, with D perhaps TRBD1 or TRBD2 (6 bases each). From germline, CDR1 is DFQATT and CDR2 SNEGSKA (reference sequence). V was shortened by 3 bases and J by 5 bases, with 17 bases between the two germline ends. CDR3 length: 15 residues. CDR3 sequence: CSASKGGAGDNEQFF. The CDR3 DNA sequence: TGCAGTGCTAGTAAGGGGGGCGCTGGGGACAATGAGCAGTTCTTC.

V gene TRBV19 combines with J gene TRBJ1-2; D remains unclear. Deletions cut 8 bases from V and 0 bases from J, with 10 bases between. The CDR3 is 13 amino acids. The germline V gene encodes CDR1 LNHDA and CDR2 SQIVND (reference sequence). The CDR3 protein is CASASPSNYGYTF. CDR3 coding DNA: TGTGCCAGTGCTTCACCGTCTAACTATGGCTACACCTTC.

CDR3 DNA: TGCGCCAGCAGTCGACCGGGTGGGGCGAGGGGGAGAAACAATGAGCAGTTCTTC. The encoded protein is CASSRPGGARGRNNEQFF. This chain joins TRBV23-1 and TRBJ2-1; a weak D match, TRBD1 (6 bases). TRBV23-1 qualifies as an ORF whose function is uncertain. The CDR3 is 18 residues long. Trimming removed 4 bases at V and 5 bases at J, with 24 bases between.